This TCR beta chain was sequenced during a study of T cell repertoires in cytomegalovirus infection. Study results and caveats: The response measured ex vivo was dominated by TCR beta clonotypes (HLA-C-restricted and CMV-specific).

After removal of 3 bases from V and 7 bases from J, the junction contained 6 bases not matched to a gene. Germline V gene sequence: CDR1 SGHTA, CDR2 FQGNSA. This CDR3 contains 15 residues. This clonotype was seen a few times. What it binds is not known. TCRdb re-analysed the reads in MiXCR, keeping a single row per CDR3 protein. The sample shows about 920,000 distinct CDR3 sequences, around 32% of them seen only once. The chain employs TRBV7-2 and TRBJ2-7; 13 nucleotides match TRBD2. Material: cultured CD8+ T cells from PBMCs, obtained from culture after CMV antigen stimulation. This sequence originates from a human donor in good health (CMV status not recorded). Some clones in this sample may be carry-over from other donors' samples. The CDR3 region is CASSFGLAGDGEQYF. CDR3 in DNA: TGTGCCAGCAGCTTCGGACTAGCGGGGGATGGGGAGCAGTACTTC.